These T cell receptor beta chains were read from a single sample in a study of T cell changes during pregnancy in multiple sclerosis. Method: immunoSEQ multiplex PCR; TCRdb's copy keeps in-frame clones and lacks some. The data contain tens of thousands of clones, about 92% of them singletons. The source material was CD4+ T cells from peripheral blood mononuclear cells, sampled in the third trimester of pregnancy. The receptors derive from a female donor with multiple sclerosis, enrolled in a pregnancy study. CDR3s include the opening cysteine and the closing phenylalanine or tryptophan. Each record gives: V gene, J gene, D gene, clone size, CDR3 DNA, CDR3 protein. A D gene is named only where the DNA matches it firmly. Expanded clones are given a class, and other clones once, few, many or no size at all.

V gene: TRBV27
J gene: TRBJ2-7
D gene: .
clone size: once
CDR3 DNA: TGTGCCAGCAGTTCCTCCGGACAGTATCGCTACGAGCAGTACTTC
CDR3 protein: CASSSSGQYRYEQYF

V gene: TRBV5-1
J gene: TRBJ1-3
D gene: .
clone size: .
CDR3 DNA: TGCGCCAGCAGCTCCAGGGGCCTCGGAAACACCATATATTTT
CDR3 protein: CASSSRGLGNTIYF

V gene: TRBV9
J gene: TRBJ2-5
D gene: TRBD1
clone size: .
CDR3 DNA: TGTGCCAGCAGCGTAGACAGGGGCGGTAGTACAGAGACCCAGTACTTC
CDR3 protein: CASSVDRGGSTETQYF

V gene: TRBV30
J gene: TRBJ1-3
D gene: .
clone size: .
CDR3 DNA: TGTGCCTGGAGTTATGGTGGGAGGTCAGGAAACACCATATATTTT
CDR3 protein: CAWSYGGRSGNTIYF

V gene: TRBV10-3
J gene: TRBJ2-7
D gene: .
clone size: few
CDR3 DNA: TGTGCCATCAGAGGGGCCGGAACCTACGAGCAGTACTTC
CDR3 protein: CAIRGAGTYEQYF

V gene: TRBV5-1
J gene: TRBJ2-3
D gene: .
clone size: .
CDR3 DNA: TGCGCCAGCAGCTTGGGCAGGGCCACAGATACGCAGTATTTT
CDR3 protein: CASSLGRATDTQYF

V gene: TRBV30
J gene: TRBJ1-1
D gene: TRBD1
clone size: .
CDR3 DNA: TGTGCCTGGGACAGGGGGCAAGGTACTGAAGCTTTCTTT
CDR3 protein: CAWDRGQGTEAFF

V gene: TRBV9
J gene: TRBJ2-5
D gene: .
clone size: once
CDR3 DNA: TGTGCCAGCAGCGTAGGCGGGGGCACAGAGACCCAGTACTTC
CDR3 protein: CASSVGGGTETQYF

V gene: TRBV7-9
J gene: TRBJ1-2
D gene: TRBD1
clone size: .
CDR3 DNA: TGTGCCAGCAGCTCTACAGACAGGGGAGCTAACTATGGCTACACCTTC
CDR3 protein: CASSSTDRGANYGYTF

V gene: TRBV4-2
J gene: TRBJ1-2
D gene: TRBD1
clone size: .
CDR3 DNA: TGTGCCAGCAGCCAAGGGGGGGGACAGGTCGATGGCTACACCTTC
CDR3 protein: CASSQGGGQVDGYTF

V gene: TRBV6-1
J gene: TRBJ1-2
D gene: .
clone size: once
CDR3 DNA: TGTGCCAGCAGGGGACACAACTATGGCTACACCTTC
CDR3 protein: CASRGHNYGYTF

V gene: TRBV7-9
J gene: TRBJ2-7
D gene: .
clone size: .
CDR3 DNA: TGTGCCAGCAGCCAAGACAGGAGCTCCTACGAGCAGTACTTC
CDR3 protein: CASSQDRSSYEQYF

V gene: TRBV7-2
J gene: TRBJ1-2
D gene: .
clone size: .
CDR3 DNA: TGTGCCAGCAGTTCCCAACAGGGACGCGGCTACACCTTC
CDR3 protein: CASSSQQGRGYTF

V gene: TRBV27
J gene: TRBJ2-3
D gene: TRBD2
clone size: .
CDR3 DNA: TGTGCCAGCAGGGGCCTCTGGGCGGGAGGAGGGGATACGCAGTATTTT
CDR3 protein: CASRGLWAGGGDTQYF

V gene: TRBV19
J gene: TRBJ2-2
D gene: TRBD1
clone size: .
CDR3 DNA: TGTGCCAGTAGTAGACAGGGGGCGAACACCGGGGAGCTGTTTTTT
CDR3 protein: CASSRQGANTGELFF

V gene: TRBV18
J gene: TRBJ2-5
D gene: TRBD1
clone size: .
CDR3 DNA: TGTGCCAGCTCACTTACAGGGGGCGGAGAGACCCAGTACTTC
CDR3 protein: CASSLTGGGETQYF

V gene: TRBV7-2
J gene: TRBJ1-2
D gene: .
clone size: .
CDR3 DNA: TGTGCCAGCAGCCCCCACGGGGGGTCGGGGGTCGGTGGCTACACCTTC
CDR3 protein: CASSPHGGSGVGGYTF

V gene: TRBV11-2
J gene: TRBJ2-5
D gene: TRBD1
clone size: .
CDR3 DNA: TGTGCCAGCAGCTTAGTAAGGGGGCGGGAAGAGACCCAGTACTTC
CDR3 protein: CASSLVRGREETQYF

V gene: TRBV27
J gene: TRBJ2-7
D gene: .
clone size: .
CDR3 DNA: TGTGCCAGCAGTTTAGGTAGACTGGAAGAGCAGTACTTC
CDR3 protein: CASSLGRLEEQYF

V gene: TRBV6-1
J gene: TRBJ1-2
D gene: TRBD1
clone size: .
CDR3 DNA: TGTGCCAGCAGTAATGGACAGGGGCCAAGTGGCTACACCTTC
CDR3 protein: CASSNGQGPSGYTF

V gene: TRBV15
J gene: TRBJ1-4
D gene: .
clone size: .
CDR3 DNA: TGTGCCACCAGCCGCGGGTCCACTAATGAAAAACTGTTTTTT
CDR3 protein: CATSRGSTNEKLFF

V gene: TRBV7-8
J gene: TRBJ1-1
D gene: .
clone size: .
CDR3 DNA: TGTGCCAGCAGCTTAGCCCACATGAACACTGAAGCTTTCTTT
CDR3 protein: CASSLAHMNTEAFF

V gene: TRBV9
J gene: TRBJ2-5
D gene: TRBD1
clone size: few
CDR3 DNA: TGTGCCAGCAGCATGAGACAGGGGACGGTTGGAGAGACCCAGTACTTC
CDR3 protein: CASSMRQGTVGETQYF

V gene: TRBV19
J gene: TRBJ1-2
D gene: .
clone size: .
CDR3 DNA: TGTGCCAGCTCGGCGCGGGGCGCCTATGGCTACACCTTC
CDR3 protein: CASSARGAYGYTF

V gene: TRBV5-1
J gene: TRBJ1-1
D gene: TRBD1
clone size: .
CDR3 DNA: TGCGCCAGCAGCGGGGACAGGTTGAACACTGAAGCTTTCTTT
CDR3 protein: CASSGDRLNTEAFF

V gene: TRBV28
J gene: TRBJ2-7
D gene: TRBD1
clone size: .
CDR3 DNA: TGTGCCAGCAGCCCCGGGACAGGGGTCTACGAGCAGTACTTC
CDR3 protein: CASSPGTGVYEQYF

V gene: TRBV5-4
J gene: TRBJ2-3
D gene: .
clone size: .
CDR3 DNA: TGTGCCAGCAGAGCGGTGGGGGATACGCAGTATTTT
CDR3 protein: CASRAVGDTQYF

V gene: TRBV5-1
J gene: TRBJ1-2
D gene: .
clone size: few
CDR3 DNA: TGCGCCAGCAGCCAGGGCGGGGGGAACTATGGCTACACCTTC
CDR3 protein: CASSQGGGNYGYTF

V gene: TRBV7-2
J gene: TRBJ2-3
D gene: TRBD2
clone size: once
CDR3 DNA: TGTGCCAGCAGCTTAGGATGGTCTAGCGGGGGGGTGAGCACAGATACGCAGTATTTT
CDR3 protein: CASSLGWSSGGVSTDTQYF

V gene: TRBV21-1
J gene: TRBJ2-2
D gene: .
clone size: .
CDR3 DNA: TGTGCCAGCAGCAAAGGGAAGGGCAGGGGGTTAACCGGGGAGCTGTTTTTT
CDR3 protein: CASSKGKGRGLTGELFF

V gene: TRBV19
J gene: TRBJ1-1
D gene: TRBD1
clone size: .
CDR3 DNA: TGTGCCAGTAGTACGACCGGGACAGCCTTAGGGATCTTT
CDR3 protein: CASSTTGTALGIF

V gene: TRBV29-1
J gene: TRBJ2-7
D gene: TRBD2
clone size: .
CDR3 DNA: TGCAGCGTTCGACCAGGGACTAGCTACGAGCAGTACTTC
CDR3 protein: CSVRPGTSYEQYF

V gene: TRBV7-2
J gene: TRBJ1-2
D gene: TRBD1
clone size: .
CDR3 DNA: TGTGCCAGCAGCCAAGGGACAGATTATGGCTACACCTTC
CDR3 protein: CASSQGTDYGYTF

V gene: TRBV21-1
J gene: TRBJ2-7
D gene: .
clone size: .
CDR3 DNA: TGTGCCAGCAGCAGTCAAAACGAGCAGTACTTC
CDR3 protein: CASSSQNEQYF

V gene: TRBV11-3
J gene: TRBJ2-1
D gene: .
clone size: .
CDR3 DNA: TGTGCCAGCAGCCGGGAAGTAGGGAATGAGCAGTTCTTC
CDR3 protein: CASSREVGNEQFF

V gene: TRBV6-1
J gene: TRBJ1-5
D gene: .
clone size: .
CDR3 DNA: TGTGCCAGCACTCTGACGGGGAGCAATCAGCCCCAGCATTTT
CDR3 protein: CASTLTGSNQPQHF

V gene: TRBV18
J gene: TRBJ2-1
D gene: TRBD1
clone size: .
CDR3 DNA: TGTGCCAGCTCATCGACAGGGGGTGGGGATGAGCAGTTCTTC
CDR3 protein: CASSSTGGGDEQFF

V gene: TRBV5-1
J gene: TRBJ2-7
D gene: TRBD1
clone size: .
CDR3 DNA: TGCGCCAGCAGCACGGAGGGGACAGGGATTTTATACGAGCAGTACTTC
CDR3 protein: CASSTEGTGILYEQYF

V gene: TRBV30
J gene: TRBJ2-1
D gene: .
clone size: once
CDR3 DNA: TGTGCCTGGAGTCGTGACAATGAGCAGTTCTTC
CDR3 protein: CAWSRDNEQFF

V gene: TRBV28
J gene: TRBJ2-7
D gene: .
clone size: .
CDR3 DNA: TGTGCCAGCATTTCAGACAGACGAAACGAGCAGTACTTC
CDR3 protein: CASISDRRNEQYF

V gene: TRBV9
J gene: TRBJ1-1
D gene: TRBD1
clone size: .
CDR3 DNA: TGTGCCAGCAGCGGTCGACAGGGAAAGGTGAACACTGAAGCTTTCTTT
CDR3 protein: CASSGRQGKVNTEAFF

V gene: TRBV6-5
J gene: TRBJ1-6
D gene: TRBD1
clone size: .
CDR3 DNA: TGTGCCAGCAGTTTGGGACAGAACTATAATTCACCCCTCCACTTT
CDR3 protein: CASSLGQNYNSPLHF

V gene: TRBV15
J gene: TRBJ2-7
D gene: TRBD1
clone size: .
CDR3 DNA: TGTGCCACCAGCAGACAGGACAGGGAGACACACGAGCAGTACTTC
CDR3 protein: CATSRQDRETHEQYF

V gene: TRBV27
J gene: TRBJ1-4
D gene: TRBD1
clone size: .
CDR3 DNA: TGTGCCAGCAGTTGGGACAGGGGGGAAAAACTGTTTTTT
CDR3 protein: CASSWDRGEKLFF

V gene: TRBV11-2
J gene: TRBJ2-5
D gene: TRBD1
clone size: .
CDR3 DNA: TGTGCCAGCAGCCCGGGACAGGGGGGAGAGACCCAGTACTTC
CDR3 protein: CASSPGQGGETQYF

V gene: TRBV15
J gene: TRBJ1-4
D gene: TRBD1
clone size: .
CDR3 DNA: TGTGCCACCAGCAGAGGACAGGGTAGTGAAAAACTGTTTTTT
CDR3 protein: CATSRGQGSEKLFF

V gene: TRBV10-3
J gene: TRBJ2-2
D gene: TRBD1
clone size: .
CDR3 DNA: TGTGCCACCTCACAGGGGAGCGGGGAGCTGTTTTTT
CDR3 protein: CATSQGSGELFF